The present entry profiles one T cell receptor beta chain with its context. Original data processing: For nucleated cells, counts were estimated from reference gene primer amplification. TCRdb's copy holds only in-frame clones and misses some; the assay was immunoSEQ multiplex PCR. For V, J and clone size, that table is used; D and trimming come from the DNA. The sample has tens of thousands of clones, 91% seen once. The entry originates in a study of blood T cell repertoires in COVID-19. Study information: Material from acute and convalescent COVID-19 was sourced from the United States, Italy and Spain. PBMCs, B-cell-depleted T cells, or T cells provided the cDNA or gDNA that made up the material.

Trimming took 1 base from V and 2 from J; bases not matched to a gene: 0. This CDR3 contains 14 residues. CDR1 and CDR2 (germline): GTSNPN, SVGIG (reference sequence). This chain connects TRBV30 to TRBJ2-1, with 9 bases fitting TRBD2. Sequencing was performed on peripheral blood. The TCR originated in a man aged 65 to 85 with active COVID-19. The CDR3 region has the DNA TGTGCCTGGAGTGGCGGGGGGGCCTACAATGAGCAGTTCTTC. This encodes CAWSGGGAYNEQFF.